The subject of this entry is one T cell receptor beta chain. Its antigen is still unknown. This entry belongs to a study of cytomegalovirus exposure and HLA in healthy donors. Overall study context: For the approximately 400 genotyped donors, approximately 82% fell within the Caucasian-associated ancestry cluster.

Findings and limits, study-wide: Investigators reported some 150 TCR beta chains as tied to cytomegalovirus. In an earlier analysis, about 87% or about 30%: the productive usage of most TCR beta V segments.

The CDR3 runs 15 residues. V lost 7 bases and J 9 bases, leaving 22 bases between the germline ends. Germline CDR1 and CDR2: WSHSY and SAAADI. The PCR used 60 Vbeta and 13 Jbeta primers. Using immunoSEQ multiplex PCR, the repertoire was profiled, and TCRdb retains in-frame clones only, with some absent. The data contain about 150,000 clones, roughly 81% of them seen just once; the ten biggest clones take up less than 2.5%. This clonotype was obtained from a young woman in good health and CMV-seronegative. Sequencing input: PBMCs. The chain has TRBV10-2 and TRBJ2-1; tentatively, D is TRBD2 (6 bases). The CDR3 DNA is TGCGCCAGCAAGGAGCGGGTTCAACCCTGGGGTGAGCAGTTCTTC. It translates to CASKERVQPWGEQFF.